This entry concerns a single T cell receptor beta chain. Germline CDR1 reads SNHLY; CDR2 reads FYNNEI. V was pared by 4 bases and J by 3 bases, with 4 bases of the junction left unmatched. The CDR3 extends over 16 amino acids. Methods used by the authors: For nucleated cells, counts were estimated from reference gene primer amplification. The protocol was immunoSEQ multiplex PCR, while the TCRdb copy is restricted to in-frame clones and leaves out a portion. The V and J calls and clone size come from that table; D and trimming were worked out from the DNA. The sample has about 64,000 clones, approximately 80% seen once. The entry originates in a study of blood T cell repertoires in COVID-19. The overall study: The study drew acute and convalescent COVID-19 samples from the United States, Italy and Spain. PBMCs, B-cell-depleted T cells, or T cells were the source of the cDNA or gDNA that made up the material.

The receptor was derived from a woman aged 60-75 years with acute or convalescent COVID-19. The material sequenced was peripheral blood. The chain combines TRBV2 with TRBJ1-4, with 11 bases lining up with TRBD1. The CDR3 protein is CASSARTGGSNEKLFF. The CDR3 bases are TGTGCCAGCAGTGCCCGGACAGGGGGCTCTAATGAAAAACTGTTTTTT.